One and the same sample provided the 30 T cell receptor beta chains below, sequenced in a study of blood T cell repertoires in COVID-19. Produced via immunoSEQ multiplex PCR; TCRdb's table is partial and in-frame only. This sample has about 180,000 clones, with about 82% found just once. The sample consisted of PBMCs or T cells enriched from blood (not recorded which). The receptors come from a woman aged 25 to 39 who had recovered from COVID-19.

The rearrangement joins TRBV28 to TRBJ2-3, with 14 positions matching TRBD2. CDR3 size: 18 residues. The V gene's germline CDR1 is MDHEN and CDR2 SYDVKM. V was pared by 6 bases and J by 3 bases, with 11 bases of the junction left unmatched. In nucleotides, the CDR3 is TGTGCCAGCAGCCCCGCCGGGACTAGCGGGAGTTGGACAGATACGCAGTATTTT. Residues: CASSPAGTSGSWTDTQYF.

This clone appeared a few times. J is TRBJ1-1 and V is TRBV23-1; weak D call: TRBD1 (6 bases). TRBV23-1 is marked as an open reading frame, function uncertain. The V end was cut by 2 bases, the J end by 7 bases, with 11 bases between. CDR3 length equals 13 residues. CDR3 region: CASSQPLTGEAFF. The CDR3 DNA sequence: TGCGCCAGCAGTCAACCACTGACAGGTGAAGCTTTCTTT.

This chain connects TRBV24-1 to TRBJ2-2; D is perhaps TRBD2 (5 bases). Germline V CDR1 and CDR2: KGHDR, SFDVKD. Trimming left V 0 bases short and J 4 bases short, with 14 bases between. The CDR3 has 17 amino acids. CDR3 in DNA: TGTGCCACCAGTGATTTGAGTCGGGGTGGAAGCACCGGGGAGCTGTTTTTT. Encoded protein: CATSDLSRGGSTGELFF.

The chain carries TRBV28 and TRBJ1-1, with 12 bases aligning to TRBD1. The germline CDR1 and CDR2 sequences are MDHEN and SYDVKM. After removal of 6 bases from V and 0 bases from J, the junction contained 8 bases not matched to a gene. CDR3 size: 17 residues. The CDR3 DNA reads TGTGCCAGCAGGTGGGACAGGGGGCAAGGAATGAACACTGAAGCTTTCTTT. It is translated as CASRWDRGQGMNTEAFF. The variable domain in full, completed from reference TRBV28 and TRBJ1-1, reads DVKVTQSSRYLVKRTGEKVFLECVQDMDHENMFWYRQDPGLGLRLIYFSYDVKMKEKGDIPEGYSVSREKKERFSLILESASTNQTSMYLCASRWDRGQGMNTEAFFGQGTRLTVV.

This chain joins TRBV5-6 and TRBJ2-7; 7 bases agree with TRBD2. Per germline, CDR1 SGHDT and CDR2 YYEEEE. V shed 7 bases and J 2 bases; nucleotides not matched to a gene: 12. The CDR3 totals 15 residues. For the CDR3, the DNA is TGTGCCAGCTCTCTTAGCGGGCTACTAACCTACGAGCAGTACTTC. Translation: CASSLSGLLTYEQYF.

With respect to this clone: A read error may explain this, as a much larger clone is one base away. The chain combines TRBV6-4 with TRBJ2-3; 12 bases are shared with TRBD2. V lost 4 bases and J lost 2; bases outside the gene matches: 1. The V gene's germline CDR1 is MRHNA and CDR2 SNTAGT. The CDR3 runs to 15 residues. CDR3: CASSGTSGNTDTQYF. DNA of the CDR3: TGTGCCAGCAGTGGGACTAGCGGGAACACAGATACGCAGTATTTT.

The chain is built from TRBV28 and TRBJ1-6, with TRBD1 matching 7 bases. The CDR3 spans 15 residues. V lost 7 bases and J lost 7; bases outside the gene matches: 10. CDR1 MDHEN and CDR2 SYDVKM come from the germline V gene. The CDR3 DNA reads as TGTGCCAGCAATACAGGGGCCAGACTCAATTCACCCCTCCACTTT. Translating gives CASNTGARLNSPLHF.

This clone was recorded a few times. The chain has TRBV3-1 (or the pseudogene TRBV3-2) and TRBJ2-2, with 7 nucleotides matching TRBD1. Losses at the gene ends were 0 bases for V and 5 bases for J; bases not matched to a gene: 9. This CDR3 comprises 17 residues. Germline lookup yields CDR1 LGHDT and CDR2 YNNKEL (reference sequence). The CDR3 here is CASSQDLIGTATGELFF. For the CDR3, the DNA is TGTGCCAGCAGCCAAGACTTGATCGGGACAGCAACCGGGGAGCTGTTTTTT.

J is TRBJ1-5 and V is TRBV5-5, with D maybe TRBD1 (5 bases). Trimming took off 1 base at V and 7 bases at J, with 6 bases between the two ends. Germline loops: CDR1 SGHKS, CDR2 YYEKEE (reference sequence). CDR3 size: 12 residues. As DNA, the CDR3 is TGTGCCAGCAGCTTGAGGGGCCAGCCCCAGCATTTT. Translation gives CASSLRGQPQHF.

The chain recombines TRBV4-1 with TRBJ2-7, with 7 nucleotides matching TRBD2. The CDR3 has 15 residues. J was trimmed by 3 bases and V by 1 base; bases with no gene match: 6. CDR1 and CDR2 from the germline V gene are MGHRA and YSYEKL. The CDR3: CASSQVLGGNYEQYF. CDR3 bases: TGCGCCAGCAGCCAAGTCCTCGGGGGGAACTACGAGCAGTACTTC.

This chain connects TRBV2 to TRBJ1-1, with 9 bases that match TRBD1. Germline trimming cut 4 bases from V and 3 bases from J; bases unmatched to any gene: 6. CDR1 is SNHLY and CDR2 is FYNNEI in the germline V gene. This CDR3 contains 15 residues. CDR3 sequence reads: CASSVTTGGHTEAFF. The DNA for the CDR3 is TGTGCCAGCAGTGTCACAACAGGGGGCCACACTGAAGCTTTCTTT.

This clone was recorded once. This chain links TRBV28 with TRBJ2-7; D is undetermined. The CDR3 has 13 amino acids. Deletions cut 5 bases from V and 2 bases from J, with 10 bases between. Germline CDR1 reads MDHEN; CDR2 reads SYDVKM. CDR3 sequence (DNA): TGTGCCAGCAGTACCACTTTACCCTACGAGCAGTACTTC. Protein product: CASSTTLPYEQYF.

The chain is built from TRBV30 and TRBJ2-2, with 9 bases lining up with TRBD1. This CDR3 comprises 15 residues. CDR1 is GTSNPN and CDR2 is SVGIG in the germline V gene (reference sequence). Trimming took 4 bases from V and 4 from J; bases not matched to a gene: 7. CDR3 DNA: TGTGCCTGGACGCATACAGGGGGCATCACCGGGGAGCTGTTTTTT. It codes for CAWTHTGGITGELFF.

The CDR3 is CASSQTSGSIYEQYF. As DNA, the CDR3 is TGTGCCAGCAGTCAGACTAGCGGGAGTATCTACGAGCAGTACTTC. The rearrangement links TRBV28 to TRBJ2-7, with 12 bases matching TRBD2. The CDR3 runs 15 residues. The ends lost 5 bases at V and 3 bases at J; junction bases unmatched: 5. Germline values: CDR1 MDHEN, CDR2 SYDVKM.

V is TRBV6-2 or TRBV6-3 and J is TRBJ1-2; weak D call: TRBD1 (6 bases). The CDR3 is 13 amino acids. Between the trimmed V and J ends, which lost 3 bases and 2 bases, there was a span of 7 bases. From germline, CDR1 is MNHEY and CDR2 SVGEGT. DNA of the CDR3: TGTGCCAGCAGTTATACAGGGAACTATGGCTACACCTTC. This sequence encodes CASSYTGNYGYTF.

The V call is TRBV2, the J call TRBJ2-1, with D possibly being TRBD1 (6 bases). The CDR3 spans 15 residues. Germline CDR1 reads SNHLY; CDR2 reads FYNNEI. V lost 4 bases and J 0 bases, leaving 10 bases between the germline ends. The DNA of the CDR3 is TGTGCCAGCAGTGCCACAGGGAGCTCCTACAATGAGCAGTTCTTC. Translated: CASSATGSSYNEQFF. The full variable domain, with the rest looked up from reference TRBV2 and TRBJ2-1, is EPEVTQTPSHQVTQMGQEVILRCVPISNHLYFYWYRQILGQKVEFLVSFYNNEISEKSEIFDDQFSVERPDGSNFTLKIRSTKLEDSAMYFCASSATGSSYNEQFFGPGTRLTVL.

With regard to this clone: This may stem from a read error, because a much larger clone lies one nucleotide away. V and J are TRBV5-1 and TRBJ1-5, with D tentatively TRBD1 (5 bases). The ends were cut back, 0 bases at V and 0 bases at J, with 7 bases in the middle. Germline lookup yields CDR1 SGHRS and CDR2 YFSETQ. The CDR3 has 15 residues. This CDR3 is CASSLGQNSNQPQHF. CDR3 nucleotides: TGCGCCAGCAGCTTGGGACAGAATAGCAATCAGCCCCAGCATTTT.

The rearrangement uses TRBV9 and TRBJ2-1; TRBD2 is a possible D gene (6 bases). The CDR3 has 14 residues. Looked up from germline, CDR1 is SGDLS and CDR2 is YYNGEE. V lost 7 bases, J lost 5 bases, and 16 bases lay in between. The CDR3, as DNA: TGTGCCAGCTCCTTTGGAGGGAATGACAATGAGCAGTTCTTC. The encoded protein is CASSFGGNDNEQFF. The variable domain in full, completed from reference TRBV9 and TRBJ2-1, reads DSGVTQTPKHLITATGQRVTLRCSPRSGDLSVYWYQQSLDQGLQFLIQYYNGEERAKGNILERFSAQQFPDLHSELNLSSLELGDSALYFCASSFGGNDNEQFFGPGTRLTVL.

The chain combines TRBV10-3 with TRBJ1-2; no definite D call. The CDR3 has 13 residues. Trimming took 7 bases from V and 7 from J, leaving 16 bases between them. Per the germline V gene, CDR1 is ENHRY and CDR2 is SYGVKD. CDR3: CAITEKQDGGYTF. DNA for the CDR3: TGTGCCATCACCGAGAAGCAGGATGGTGGCTACACCTTC.

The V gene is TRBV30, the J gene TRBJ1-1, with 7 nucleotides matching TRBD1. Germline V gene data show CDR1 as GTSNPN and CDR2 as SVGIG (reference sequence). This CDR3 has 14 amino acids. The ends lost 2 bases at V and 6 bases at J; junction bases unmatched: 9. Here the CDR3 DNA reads TGTGCCTGGAGTACAGGGGAAGGGTGGGCTGAAGCTTTCTTT. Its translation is CAWSTGEGWAEAFF.

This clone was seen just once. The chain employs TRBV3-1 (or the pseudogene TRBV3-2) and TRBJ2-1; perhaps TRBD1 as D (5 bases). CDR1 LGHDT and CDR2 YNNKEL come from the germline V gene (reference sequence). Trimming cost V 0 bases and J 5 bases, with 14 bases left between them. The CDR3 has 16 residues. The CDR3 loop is CASSQDLTDLNNEQFF. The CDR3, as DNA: TGTGCCAGCAGCCAAGATTTGACAGACTTAAACAATGAGCAGTTCTTC.

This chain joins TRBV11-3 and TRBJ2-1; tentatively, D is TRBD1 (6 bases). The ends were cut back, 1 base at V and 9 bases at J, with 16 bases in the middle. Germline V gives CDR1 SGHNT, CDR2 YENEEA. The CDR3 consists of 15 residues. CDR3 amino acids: CASSLALQGEGEQFF. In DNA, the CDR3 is TGTGCCAGCAGCTTAGCGTTACAGGGTGAAGGTGAGCAGTTCTTC.

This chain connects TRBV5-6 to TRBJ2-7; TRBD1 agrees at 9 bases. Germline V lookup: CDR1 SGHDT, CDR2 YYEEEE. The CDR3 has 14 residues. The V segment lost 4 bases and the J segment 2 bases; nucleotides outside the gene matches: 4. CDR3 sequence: CASSGGTGTYEQYF. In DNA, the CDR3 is TGTGCCAGCAGCGGGGGGACAGGGACCTACGAGCAGTACTTC. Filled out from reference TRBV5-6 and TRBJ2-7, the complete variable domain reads DAGVTQSPTHLIKTRGQQVTLRCSPKSGHDTVSWYQQALGQGPQFIFQYYEEEERQRGNFPDRFSGHQFPNYSSELNVNALLLGDSALYLCASSGGTGTYEQYFGPGTRLTVT.

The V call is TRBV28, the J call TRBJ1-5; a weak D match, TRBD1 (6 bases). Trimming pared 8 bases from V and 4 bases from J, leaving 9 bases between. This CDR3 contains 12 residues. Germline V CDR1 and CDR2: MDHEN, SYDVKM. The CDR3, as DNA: TGTGCCAGCCAGGGGACGAATCAGCCCCAGCATTTT. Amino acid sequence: CASQGTNQPQHF.

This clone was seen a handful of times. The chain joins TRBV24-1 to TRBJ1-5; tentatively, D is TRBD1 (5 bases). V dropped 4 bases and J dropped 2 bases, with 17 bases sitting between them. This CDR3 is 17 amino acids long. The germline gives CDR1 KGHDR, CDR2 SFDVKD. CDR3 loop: CATSDRGAGFGNQPQHF. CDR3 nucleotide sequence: TGTGCCACCAGTGACCGTGGGGCAGGGTTCGGCAATCAGCCCCAGCATTTT.

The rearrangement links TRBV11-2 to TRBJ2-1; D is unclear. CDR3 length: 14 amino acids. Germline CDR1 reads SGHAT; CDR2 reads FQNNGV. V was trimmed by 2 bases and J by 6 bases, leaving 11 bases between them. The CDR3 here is CASSLRLVANEQFF. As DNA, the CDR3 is TGTGCCAGCAGCTTACGCCTCGTGGCCAATGAGCAGTTCTTC.

The CDR3 region is CASSNQGLSGNTIYF. The DNA of the CDR3 is TGTGCCAGTAGTAATCAGGGTCTCTCTGGAAACACCATATATTTT. J is TRBJ1-3 and V is TRBV19; TRBD1 is a possible D gene (5 bases). Looked up from germline, CDR1 is LNHDA and CDR2 is SQIVND (reference sequence). V dropped 4 bases and J dropped 0 bases, with 10 bases sitting between them. The CDR3 consists of 15 residues. Full variable domain (remainder filled in from reference TRBV19 and TRBJ1-3): DGGITQSPKYLFRKEGQNVTLSCEQNLNHDAMYWYRQDPGQGLRLIYYSQIVNDFQKGDIAEGYSVSREKKESFPLTVTSAQKNPTAFYLCASSNQGLSGNTIYFGEGSWLTVV.

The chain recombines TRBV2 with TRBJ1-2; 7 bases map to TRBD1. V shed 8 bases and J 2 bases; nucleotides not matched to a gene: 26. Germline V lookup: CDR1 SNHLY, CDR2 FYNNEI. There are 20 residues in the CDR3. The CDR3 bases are TGTGCCAGCGTCAAACGAGGACAGGCGGCCTTGTGGTTCGCCAACTATGGCTACACCTTC. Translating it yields CASVKRGQAALWFANYGYTF.

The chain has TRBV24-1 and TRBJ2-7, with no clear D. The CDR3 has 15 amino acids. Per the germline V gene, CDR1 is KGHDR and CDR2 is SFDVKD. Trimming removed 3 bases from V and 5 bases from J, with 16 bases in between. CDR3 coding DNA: TGTGCCACCAGTGATCCCCGGGTTCTAGGTAACGAGCAGTACTTC. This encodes CATSDPRVLGNEQYF.

In DNA, the CDR3 is TGTGCCAGCAGCCAAGCGGGGACAGGGGGCGAAAAACTGTTTTTT. Translated: CASSQAGTGGEKLFF. The rearrangement links TRBV4-2 to TRBJ1-4; 12 nucleotides align to TRBD1. Germline lookup yields CDR1 LGHNA and CDR2 YNFKEQ. The CDR3 sequence is 15 residues long. With 1 base clipped from V and 8 bases from J, the junction kept 2 bases outside the gene matches.